This is a list of T cell receptor beta chains from one sample in a study of control samples from healthy donors and cancer patients. Sequenced by immunoSEQ multiplex PCR; TCRdb stores in-frame clones only, minus some. The sample has about 160,000 clones, around 94% seen once; the top ten hold roughly 15%. The material sequenced was PBMCs. All receptors come from a man in his fifties or sixties with colorectal cancer. Each CDR3 is given with its conserved first and last residue. Fields, in order: V gene, D gene, clone size, J gene, CDR3 protein, CDR3 DNA. The D gene is left open where the match is weak. Clone size is not always given. Where it is, it says once, few, many or a class for expanded clones.

V gene: TRBV6-5; D gene: NA; clone size: NA; J gene: TRBJ1-1; CDR3 protein: CASSYSAGQNTEAFF; CDR3 DNA: TGTGCCAGCAGTTACTCCGCAGGTCAAAACACTGAAGCTTTCTTT
V gene: TRBV7-9; D gene: TRBD1; clone size: NA; J gene: TRBJ2-4; CDR3 protein: CASSLGTGRAKNIQYF; CDR3 DNA: TGTGCCAGCAGCTTAGGGACAGGCCGAGCCAAAAACATTCAGTACTTC
V gene: TRBV7-2; D gene: TRBD1; clone size: NA; J gene: TRBJ1-1; CDR3 protein: CASRPGQGAHTEAFF; CDR3 DNA: TGTGCCAGCAGACCAGGACAGGGGGCGCACACTGAAGCTTTCTTT
V gene: TRBV9; D gene: NA; clone size: NA; J gene: TRBJ2-4; CDR3 protein: CASSSGFDGLKNIQYF; CDR3 DNA: TGTGCCAGCAGCTCGGGGTTCGACGGACTCAAAAACATTCAGTACTTC
V gene: TRBV19; D gene: TRBD1; clone size: NA; J gene: TRBJ2-7; CDR3 protein: CASRDRDRGNYEQYF; CDR3 DNA: TGTGCCAGTAGGGACCGGGACAGGGGAAACTACGAGCAGTACTTC
V gene: TRBV20-1; D gene: NA; clone size: NA; J gene: TRBJ2-5; CDR3 protein: CSARDQETQYF; CDR3 DNA: TGCAGTGCTAGAGATCAAGAGACCCAGTACTTC
V gene: TRBV3-1/TRBV3-2; D gene: NA; clone size: NA; J gene: TRBJ1-1; CDR3 protein: CASSQGGRGAFF; CDR3 DNA: TGTGCCAGCAGCCAAGGAGGGAGGGGAGCTTTCTTT
V gene: TRBV19; D gene: NA; clone size: NA; J gene: TRBJ2-2; CDR3 protein: CASSMGSAGELFF; CDR3 DNA: TGTGCCAGTAGTATGGGATCGGCCGGGGAGCTGTTTTTT
V gene: TRBV5-6; D gene: NA; clone size: NA; J gene: TRBJ2-7; CDR3 protein: CASRVVARGKETEQYF; CDR3 DNA: TGTGCCAGCAGAGTTGTGGCGAGAGGGAAGGAGACCGAGCAGTACTTC
V gene: TRBV6-2/TRBV6-3; D gene: TRBD2; clone size: NA; J gene: TRBJ2-7; CDR3 protein: CASSSTSGGFYEQYF; CDR3 DNA: TGTGCCAGCAGTTCTACTAGCGGGGGATTCTACGAGCAGTACTTC
V gene: TRBV24-1; D gene: TRBD1; clone size: NA; J gene: TRBJ2-1; CDR3 protein: CATSRQGGMNEQFF; CDR3 DNA: TGTGCCACCAGTAGACAGGGGGGAATGAATGAGCAGTTCTTC
V gene: TRBV7-6; D gene: NA; clone size: few; J gene: TRBJ1-4; CDR3 protein: CASSQEREKLFF; CDR3 DNA: TGTGCCAGCAGCCAAGAGAGAGAAAAACTGTTTTTT
V gene: TRBV7-2; D gene: TRBD2; clone size: NA; J gene: TRBJ2-3; CDR3 protein: CASSLAGLAGHTDTQYF; CDR3 DNA: TGTGCCAGCAGCTTAGCAGGTCTAGCGGGGCATACAGATACGCAGTATTTT
V gene: TRBV6-5; D gene: NA; clone size: NA; J gene: TRBJ2-7; CDR3 protein: CASSYYAGAREQYF; CDR3 DNA: TGTGCCAGCAGTTACTACGCAGGGGCGCGCGAGCAGTACTTC
V gene: TRBV19; D gene: TRBD1; clone size: NA; J gene: TRBJ1-2; CDR3 protein: CASSPGTVRVGYTF; CDR3 DNA: TGTGCCAGTAGTCCAGGGACAGTCCGCGTTGGCTACACCTTC
V gene: TRBV10-1; D gene: TRBD2; clone size: NA; J gene: TRBJ2-1; CDR3 protein: CASSDILAGGINEQFF; CDR3 DNA: TGCGCCAGCAGTGACATACTAGCGGGGGGGATCAATGAGCAGTTCTTC
V gene: TRBV9; D gene: NA; clone size: NA; J gene: TRBJ2-1; CDR3 protein: CASSGQGGPYNEQFF; CDR3 DNA: TGTGCCAGCAGCGGACAGGGAGGTCCCTACAATGAGCAGTTCTTC
V gene: TRBV29-1; D gene: NA; clone size: NA; J gene: TRBJ2-2; CDR3 protein: CSVGGQGSGELFF; CDR3 DNA: TGCAGCGTTGGGGGCCAGGGTTCCGGGGAGCTGTTTTTT
V gene: TRBV9; D gene: TRBD2; clone size: once; J gene: TRBJ2-1; CDR3 protein: CASSLGLAAYNEQFF; CDR3 DNA: TGTGCCAGCAGCCTGGGACTAGCGGCCTACAATGAGCAGTTCTTC
V gene: TRBV6-6; D gene: NA; clone size: NA; J gene: TRBJ1-5; CDR3 protein: CASSYDGYSNQPQHF; CDR3 DNA: TGTGCCAGCAGTTACGACGGCTATAGCAATCAGCCCCAGCATTTT
V gene: TRBV4-3; D gene: TRBD2; clone size: NA; J gene: TRBJ2-3; CDR3 protein: CASSQDLAGGPLVWATQYF; CDR3 DNA: TGCGCCAGCAGCCAAGATCTAGCGGGGGGGCCTCTGGTGTGGGCTACGCAGTATTTT
V gene: TRBV12-3/TRBV12-4; D gene: NA; clone size: NA; J gene: TRBJ1-2; CDR3 protein: CASRGDFYTF; CDR3 DNA: TGTGCCAGCAGGGGGGACTTCTACACCTTC
V gene: TRBV11-2; D gene: NA; clone size: once; J gene: TRBJ2-6; CDR3 protein: CASSRGSSGANVLTF; CDR3 DNA: TGTGCCAGCAGTAGGGGAAGTTCTGGGGCCAACGTCCTGACTTTC
V gene: TRBV7-9; D gene: NA; clone size: NA; J gene: TRBJ1-1; CDR3 protein: CASSLSTWGAPNTEAFF; CDR3 DNA: TGTGCCAGCAGCTTATCTACCTGGGGAGCCCCAAACACTGAAGCTTTCTTT
V gene: TRBV10-3; D gene: TRBD1; clone size: NA; J gene: TRBJ2-3; CDR3 protein: CATGTGGAPDTQYF; CDR3 DNA: TGTGCCACGGGGACAGGGGGCGCCCCAGATACGCAGTATTTT
V gene: TRBV9; D gene: NA; clone size: once; J gene: TRBJ2-5; CDR3 protein: CASSSAKQYETQYF; CDR3 DNA: TGTGCCAGCAGCTCCGCTAAGCAATATGAGACCCAGTACTTC
V gene: TRBV25-1; D gene: TRBD1; clone size: NA; J gene: TRBJ2-6; CDR3 protein: CASSPQTGSTGANVLTF; CDR3 DNA: TGTGCCAGCAGTCCCCAGACAGGGTCCACCGGGGCCAACGTCCTGACTTTC
V gene: TRBV5-1; D gene: NA; clone size: NA; J gene: TRBJ2-5; CDR3 protein: CASSTDTLQETQYF; CDR3 DNA: TGCGCCAGCAGCACCGACACGCTACAAGAGACCCAGTACTTC
V gene: TRBV6-2/TRBV6-3; D gene: NA; clone size: NA; J gene: TRBJ2-2; CDR3 protein: CASSWWTANTGELFF; CDR3 DNA: TGTGCCAGCAGTTGGTGGACAGCGAACACCGGGGAGCTGTTTTTT
V gene: TRBV3-1/TRBV3-2; D gene: TRBD1; clone size: NA; J gene: TRBJ1-2; CDR3 protein: CASRNRQGINYGYTF; CDR3 DNA: TGTGCCAGCAGGAACCGACAGGGGATTAACTATGGCTACACCTTC
V gene: TRBV24-1; D gene: NA; clone size: NA; J gene: TRBJ1-5; CDR3 protein: CATQERGNQPQHF; CDR3 DNA: TGTGCCACCCAGGAACGCGGCAATCAGCCCCAGCATTTT
V gene: TRBV19; D gene: NA; clone size: NA; J gene: TRBJ2-2; CDR3 protein: CASSISGYTGELFF; CDR3 DNA: TGTGCCAGTAGTATATCGGGGTACACCGGGGAGCTGTTTTTT
V gene: TRBV28; D gene: NA; clone size: NA; J gene: TRBJ1-2; CDR3 protein: CASSLTGHYGYTF; CDR3 DNA: TGTGCCAGCAGTTTAACAGGCCACTATGGCTACACCTTC
V gene: TRBV7-8; D gene: NA; clone size: NA; J gene: TRBJ2-7; CDR3 protein: CATTIATKKGEQYF; CDR3 DNA: TGTGCCACTACGATAGCGACAAAGAAAGGCGAGCAGTACTTC
V gene: TRBV3-1/TRBV3-2; D gene: TRBD2; clone size: NA; J gene: TRBJ2-7; CDR3 protein: CASSLAGGHYEQYF; CDR3 DNA: TGTGCCAGCAGCCTAGCGGGGGGTCACTACGAGCAGTACTTC
V gene: TRBV12-3/TRBV12-4; D gene: NA; clone size: NA; J gene: TRBJ2-5; CDR3 protein: CASSSDRKETQYF; CDR3 DNA: TGTGCCAGCAGTTCCGACAGGAAAGAGACCCAGTACTTC
V gene: TRBV7-2; D gene: NA; clone size: NA; J gene: TRBJ2-7; CDR3 protein: CASSLDSGRSYEQYF; CDR3 DNA: TGTGCCAGCAGCTTAGACAGCGGGCGGAGCTACGAGCAGTACTTC
V gene: TRBV13; D gene: TRBD2; clone size: NA; J gene: TRBJ2-1; CDR3 protein: CASSLEVETSGGAWNEQFF; CDR3 DNA: TGTGCCAGCAGCTTAGAGGTGGAAACTAGCGGGGGGGCGTGGAATGAGCAGTTCTTC
V gene: TRBV24-1; D gene: NA; clone size: NA; J gene: TRBJ2-5; CDR3 protein: CATSDTRTGRIETQYF; CDR3 DNA: TGTGCCACCAGTGATACCCGGACGGGCCGGATAGAGACCCAGTACTTC
V gene: TRBV3-1/TRBV3-2; D gene: NA; clone size: NA; J gene: TRBJ2-2; CDR3 protein: CASEGGYTGELFF; CDR3 DNA: TGTGCCAGTGAAGGGGGATACACCGGGGAGCTGTTTTTT
V gene: TRBV7-2; D gene: TRBD2; clone size: NA; J gene: TRBJ2-3; CDR3 protein: CASKGLAGEDTQYF; CDR3 DNA: TGTGCCAGCAAGGGACTAGCGGGGGAAGATACGCAGTATTTT
V gene: TRBV3-1/TRBV3-2; D gene: NA; clone size: NA; J gene: TRBJ2-1; CDR3 protein: CASSHSDRNEQFF; CDR3 DNA: TGTGCCAGCAGCCATTCCGACAGGAATGAGCAGTTCTTC
V gene: TRBV18; D gene: TRBD2; clone size: NA; J gene: TRBJ2-3; CDR3 protein: CASSPISGGDRTDTQYF; CDR3 DNA: TGTGCCAGCTCACCAATAAGCGGGGGGGATCGCACAGATACGCAGTATTTT
V gene: TRBV10-3; D gene: NA; clone size: NA; J gene: TRBJ2-5; CDR3 protein: CAIRGDGPTPETQYF; CDR3 DNA: TGTGCCATCAGGGGGGACGGTCCAACCCCAGAGACCCAGTACTTC
V gene: TRBV7-2; D gene: NA; clone size: NA; J gene: TRBJ2-3; CDR3 protein: CASSWGDSISTDTQYF; CDR3 DNA: TGTGCCAGCAGCTGGGGGGACAGTATTAGCACAGATACGCAGTATTTT
V gene: TRBV12-3/TRBV12-4; D gene: NA; clone size: NA; J gene: TRBJ1-5; CDR3 protein: CASSFGGGPQHF; CDR3 DNA: TGTGCCAGCAGTTTTGGCGGGGGGCCCCAGCATTTT
V gene: TRBV6-2/TRBV6-3; D gene: NA; clone size: NA; J gene: TRBJ2-7; CDR3 protein: CASSPGTTSYEQYF; CDR3 DNA: TGTGCCAGCAGCCCCGGGACGACGTCCTACGAGCAGTACTTC
V gene: TRBV5-1; D gene: TRBD1; clone size: NA; J gene: TRBJ2-1; CDR3 protein: CASSSGTGLGNEQFF; CDR3 DNA: TGCGCCAGCAGCTCGGGGACAGGGTTAGGGAATGAGCAGTTCTTC
V gene: TRBV10-3; D gene: TRBD2; clone size: NA; J gene: TRBJ2-2; CDR3 protein: CAIGRRGDGATGELFF; CDR3 DNA: TGTGCCATCGGGCGTCGGGGGGATGGTGCAACCGGGGAGCTGTTTTTT
V gene: TRBV3-1/TRBV3-2; D gene: NA; clone size: NA; J gene: TRBJ1-2; CDR3 protein: CASSPTAGRGGYTF; CDR3 DNA: TGTGCCAGCAGCCCTACCGCTGGACGGGGAGGCTACACCTTC
V gene: TRBV7-7; D gene: TRBD1; clone size: once; J gene: TRBJ1-3; CDR3 protein: CASSTRDRGVIGNTIYF; CDR3 DNA: TGTGCCAGCAGCACTCGGGACAGGGGAGTTATTGGAAACACCATATATTTT
V gene: TRBV6-1; D gene: NA; clone size: NA; J gene: TRBJ2-3; CDR3 protein: CASSEVTGPLRTDTQYF; CDR3 DNA: TGTGCCAGCAGTGAAGTAACAGGGCCCTTACGCACAGATACGCAGTATTTT
V gene: TRBV2; D gene: TRBD2; clone size: once; J gene: TRBJ2-5; CDR3 protein: CASSEQAGQGETQYF; CDR3 DNA: TGTGCCAGCAGTGAACAAGCGGGGCAAGGGGAGACCCAGTACTTC